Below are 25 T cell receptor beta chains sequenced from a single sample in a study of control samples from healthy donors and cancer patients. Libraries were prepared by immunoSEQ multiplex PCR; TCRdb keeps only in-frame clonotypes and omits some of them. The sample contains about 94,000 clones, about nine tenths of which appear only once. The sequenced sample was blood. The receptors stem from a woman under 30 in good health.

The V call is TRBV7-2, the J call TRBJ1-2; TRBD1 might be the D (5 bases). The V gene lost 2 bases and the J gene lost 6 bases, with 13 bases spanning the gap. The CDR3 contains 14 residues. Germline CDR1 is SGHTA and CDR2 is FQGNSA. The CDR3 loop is CASSLSSREDGYTF. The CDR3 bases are TGTGCCAGCAGCTTAAGCAGCAGGGAAGATGGCTACACCTTC.

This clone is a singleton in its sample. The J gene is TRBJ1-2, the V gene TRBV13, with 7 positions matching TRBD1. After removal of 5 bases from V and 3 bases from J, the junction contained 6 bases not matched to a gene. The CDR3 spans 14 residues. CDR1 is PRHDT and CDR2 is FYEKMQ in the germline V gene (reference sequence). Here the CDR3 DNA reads TGTGCCAGCAGCCCCGGCGACAGGGACTATGGCTACACCTTC. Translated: CASSPGDRDYGYTF.

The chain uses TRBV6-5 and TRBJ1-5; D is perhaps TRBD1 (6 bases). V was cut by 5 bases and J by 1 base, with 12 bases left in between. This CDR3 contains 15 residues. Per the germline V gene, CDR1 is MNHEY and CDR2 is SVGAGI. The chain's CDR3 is CASSTGPQSNQPQHF. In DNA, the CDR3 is TGTGCCAGCAGTACAGGGCCGCAGAGCAATCAGCCCCAGCATTTT.

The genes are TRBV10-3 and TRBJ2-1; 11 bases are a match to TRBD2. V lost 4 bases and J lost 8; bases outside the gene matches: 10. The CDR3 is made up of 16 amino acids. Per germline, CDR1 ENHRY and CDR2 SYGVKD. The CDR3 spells CAISVSPGGLADEQFF. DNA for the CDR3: TGTGCCATCAGTGTTAGCCCGGGGGGACTAGCGGATGAGCAGTTCTTC.

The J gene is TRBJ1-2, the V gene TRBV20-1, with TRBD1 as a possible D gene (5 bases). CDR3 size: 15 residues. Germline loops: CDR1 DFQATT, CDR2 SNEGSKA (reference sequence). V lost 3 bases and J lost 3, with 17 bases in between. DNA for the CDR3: TGCAGTGCTAGTTTTCTGCAGGGAACGGACTATGGCTACACCTTC. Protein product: CSASFLQGTDYGYTF.

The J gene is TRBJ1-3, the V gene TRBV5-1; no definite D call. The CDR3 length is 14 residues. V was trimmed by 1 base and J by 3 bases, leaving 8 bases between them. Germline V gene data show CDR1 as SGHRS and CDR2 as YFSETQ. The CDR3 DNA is TGCGCCAGCAGCTTGACCAGATATGGAAACACCATATATTTT. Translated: CASSLTRYGNTIYF. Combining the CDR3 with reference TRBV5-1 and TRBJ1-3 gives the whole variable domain KAGVTQTPRYLIKTRGQQVTLSCSPISGHRSVSWYQQTPGQGLQFLFEYFSETQRNKGNFPGRFSGRQFSNSRSEMNVSTLELGDSALYLCASSLTRYGNTIYFGEGSWLTVV.

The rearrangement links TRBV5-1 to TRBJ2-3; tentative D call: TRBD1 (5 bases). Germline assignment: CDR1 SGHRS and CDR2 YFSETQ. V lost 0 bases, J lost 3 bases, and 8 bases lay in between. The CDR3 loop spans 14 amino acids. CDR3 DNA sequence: TGCGCCAGCAGCTTGGTGTCAGGGACAGATACGCAGTATTTT. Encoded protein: CASSLVSGTDTQYF.

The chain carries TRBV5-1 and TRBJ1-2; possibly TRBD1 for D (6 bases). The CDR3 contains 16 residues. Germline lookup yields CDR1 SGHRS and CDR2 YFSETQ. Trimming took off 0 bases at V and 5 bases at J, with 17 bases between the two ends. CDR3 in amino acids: CASSLVGQTNTYGYTF. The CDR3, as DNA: TGCGCCAGCAGCTTGGTAGGACAGACGAATACTTATGGCTACACCTTC. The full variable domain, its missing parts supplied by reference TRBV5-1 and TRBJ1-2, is KAGVTQTPRYLIKTRGQQVTLSCSPISGHRSVSWYQQTPGQGLQFLFEYFSETQRNKGNFPGRFSGRQFSNSRSEMNVSTLELGDSALYLCASSLVGQTNTYGYTFGSGTRLTVV.

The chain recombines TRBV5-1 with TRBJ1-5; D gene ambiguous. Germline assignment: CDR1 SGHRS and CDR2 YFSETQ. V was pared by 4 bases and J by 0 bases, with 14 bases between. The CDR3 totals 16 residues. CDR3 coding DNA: TGCGCCAGCAGCCAAACCGGGCAGTATAGCAATCAGCCCCAGCATTTT. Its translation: CASSQTGQYSNQPQHF.

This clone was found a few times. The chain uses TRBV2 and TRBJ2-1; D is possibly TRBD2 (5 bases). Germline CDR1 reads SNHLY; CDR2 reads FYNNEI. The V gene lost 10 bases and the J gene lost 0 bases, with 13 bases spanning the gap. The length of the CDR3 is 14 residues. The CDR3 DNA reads TGTGCCACCACCAGAGGGAGCTCCTACAATGAGCAGTTCTTC. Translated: CATTRGSSYNEQFF. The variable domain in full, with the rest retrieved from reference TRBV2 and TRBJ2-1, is EPEVTQTPSHQVTQMGQEVILRCVPISNHLYFYWYRQILGQKVEFLVSFYNNEISEKSEIFDDQFSVERPDGSNFTLKIRSTKLEDSAMYFCATTRGSSYNEQFFGPGTRLTVL.

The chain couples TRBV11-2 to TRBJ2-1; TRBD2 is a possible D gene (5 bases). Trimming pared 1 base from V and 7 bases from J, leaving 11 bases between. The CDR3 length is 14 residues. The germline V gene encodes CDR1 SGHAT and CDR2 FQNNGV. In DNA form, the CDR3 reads TGTGCCAGCAGCTTAGCCGGGGATAGGAATGAGCAGTTCTTC. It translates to CASSLAGDRNEQFF.

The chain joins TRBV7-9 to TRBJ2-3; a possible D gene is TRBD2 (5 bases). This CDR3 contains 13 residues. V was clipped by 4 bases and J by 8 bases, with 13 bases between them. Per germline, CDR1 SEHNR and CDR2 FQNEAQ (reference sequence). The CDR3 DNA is TGTGCCAGCAGCTCTAGCCGGCTTGCTACGCAGTATTTT. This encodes CASSSSRLATQYF.

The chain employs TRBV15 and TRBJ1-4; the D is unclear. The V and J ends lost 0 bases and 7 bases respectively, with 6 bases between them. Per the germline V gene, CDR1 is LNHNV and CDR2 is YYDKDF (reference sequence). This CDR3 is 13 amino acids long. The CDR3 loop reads CATSRDLSEKLFF. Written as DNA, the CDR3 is TGTGCCACCAGCAGAGATCTAAGTGAAAAACTGTTTTTT. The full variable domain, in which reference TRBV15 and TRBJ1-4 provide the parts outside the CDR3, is DAMVIQNPRYQVTQFGKPVTLSCSQTLNHNVMYWYQQKSSQAPKLLFHYYDKDFNNEADTPDNFQSRRPNTSFCFLDIRSPGLGDTAMYLCATSRDLSEKLFFGSGTQLSVL.

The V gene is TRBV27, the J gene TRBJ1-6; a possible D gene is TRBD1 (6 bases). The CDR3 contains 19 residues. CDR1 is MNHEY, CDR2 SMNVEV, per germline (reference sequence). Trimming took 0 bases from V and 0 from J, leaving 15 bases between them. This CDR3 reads CASSLSFRDTSSYNSPLHF. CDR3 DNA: TGTGCCAGCAGTTTATCGTTTAGGGACACTAGCTCCTATAATTCACCCCTCCACTTT.

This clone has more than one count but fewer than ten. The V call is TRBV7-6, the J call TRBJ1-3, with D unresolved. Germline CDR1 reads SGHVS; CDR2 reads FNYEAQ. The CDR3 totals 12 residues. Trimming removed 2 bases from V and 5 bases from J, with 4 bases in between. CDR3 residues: CASSLSRNTIYF. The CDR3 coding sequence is TGTGCCAGCAGCTTAAGCAGAAACACCATATATTTT.

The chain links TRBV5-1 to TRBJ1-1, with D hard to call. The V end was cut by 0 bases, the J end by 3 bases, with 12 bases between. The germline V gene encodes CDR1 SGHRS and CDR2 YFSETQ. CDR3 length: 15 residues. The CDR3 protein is CASSLVRSEDTEAFF. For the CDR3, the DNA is TGCGCCAGCAGCTTGGTTAGGTCCGAGGACACTGAAGCTTTCTTT. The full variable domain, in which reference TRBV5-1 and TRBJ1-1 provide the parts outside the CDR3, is KAGVTQTPRYLIKTRGQQVTLSCSPISGHRSVSWYQQTPGQGLQFLFEYFSETQRNKGNFPGRFSGRQFSNSRSEMNVSTLELGDSALYLCASSLVRSEDTEAFFGQGTRLTVV.

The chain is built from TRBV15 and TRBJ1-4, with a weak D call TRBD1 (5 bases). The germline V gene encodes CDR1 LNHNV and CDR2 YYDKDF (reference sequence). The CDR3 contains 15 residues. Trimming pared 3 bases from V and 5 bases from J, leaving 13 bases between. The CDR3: CATSREGLINEKLFF. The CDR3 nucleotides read TGTGCCACCAGCAGGGAGGGACTTATCAATGAAAAACTGTTTTTT. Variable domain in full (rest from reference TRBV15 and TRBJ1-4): DAMVIQNPRYQVTQFGKPVTLSCSQTLNHNVMYWYQQKSSQAPKLLFHYYDKDFNNEADTPDNFQSRRPNTSFCFLDIRSPGLGDTAMYLCATSREGLINEKLFFGSGTQLSVL.

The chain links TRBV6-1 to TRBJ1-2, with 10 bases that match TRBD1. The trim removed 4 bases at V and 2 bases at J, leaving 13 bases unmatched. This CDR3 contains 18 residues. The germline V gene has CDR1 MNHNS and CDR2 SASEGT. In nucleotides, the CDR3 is TGTGCCAGCAGTGGGAATGGGGGACAGGGGCCACCGAACTATGGCTACACCTTC. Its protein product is CASSGNGGQGPPNYGYTF.

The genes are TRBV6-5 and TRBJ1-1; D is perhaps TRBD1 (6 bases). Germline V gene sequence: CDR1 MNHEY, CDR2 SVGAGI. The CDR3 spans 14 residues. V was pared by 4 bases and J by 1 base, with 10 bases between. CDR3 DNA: TGTGCCAGCAGTTCCGGGACAACGAACACTGAAGCTTTCTTT. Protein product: CASSSGTTNTEAFF.

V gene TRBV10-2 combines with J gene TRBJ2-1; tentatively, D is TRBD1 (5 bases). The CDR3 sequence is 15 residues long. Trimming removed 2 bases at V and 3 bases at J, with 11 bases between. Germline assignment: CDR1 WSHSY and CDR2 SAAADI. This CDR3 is CASSESTGFYNEQFF. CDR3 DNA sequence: TGCGCCAGCAGTGAGAGCACAGGTTTCTACAATGAGCAGTTCTTC.

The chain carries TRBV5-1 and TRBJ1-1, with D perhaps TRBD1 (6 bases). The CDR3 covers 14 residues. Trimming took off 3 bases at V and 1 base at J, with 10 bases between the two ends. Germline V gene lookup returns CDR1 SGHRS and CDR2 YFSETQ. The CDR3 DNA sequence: TGCGCCAGCAGCTCGGACAGTCAGAACACTGAAGCTTTCTTT. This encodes CASSSDSQNTEAFF.

Here the CDR3 DNA reads TGTGCCAGCAGCCACGAGACGAGAGAGCAGTACTTC. Protein product: CASSHETREQYF. V is TRBV3-1 (or the pseudogene TRBV3-2) and J is TRBJ2-7; D is unresolved. This CDR3 is built from 12 residues. Trimming took off 3 bases at V and 7 bases at J, with 10 bases between the two ends. Germline-derived CDR1 and CDR2 are LGHDT and YNNKEL (reference sequence).

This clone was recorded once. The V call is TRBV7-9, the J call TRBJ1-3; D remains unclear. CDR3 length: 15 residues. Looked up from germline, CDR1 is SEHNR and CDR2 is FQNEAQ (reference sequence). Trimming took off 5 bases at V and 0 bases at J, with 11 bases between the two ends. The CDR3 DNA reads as TGTGCCAGCAGCCAATCAGGCAACTCTGGAAACACCATATATTTT. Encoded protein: CASSQSGNSGNTIYF. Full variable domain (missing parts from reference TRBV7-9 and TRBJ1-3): DTGVSQNPRHKITKRGQNVTFRCDPISEHNRLYWYRQTLGQGPEFLTYFQNEAQLEKSRLLSDRFSAERPKGSFSTLEIQRTEQGDSAMYLCASSQSGNSGNTIYFGEGSWLTVV.

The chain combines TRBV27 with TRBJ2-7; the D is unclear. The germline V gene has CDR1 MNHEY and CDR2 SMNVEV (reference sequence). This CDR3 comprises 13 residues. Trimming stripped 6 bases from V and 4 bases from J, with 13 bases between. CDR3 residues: CASSSLVSYEQYF. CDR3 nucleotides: TGTGCCAGCAGCTCCCTGGTATCATACGAGCAGTACTTC.

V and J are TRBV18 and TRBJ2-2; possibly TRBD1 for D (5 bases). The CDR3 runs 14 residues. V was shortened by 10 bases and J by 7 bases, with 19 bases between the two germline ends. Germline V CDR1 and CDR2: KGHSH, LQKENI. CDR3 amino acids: CATTRKLGDGELFF. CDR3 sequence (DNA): TGTGCCACCACTCGGAAGTTAGGGGACGGGGAGCTGTTTTTT.